Below are 26 T cell receptor beta chains sequenced from a single sample in a study of blood T cell repertoires in COVID-19. The table came from immunoSEQ multiplex PCR; TCRdb's copy has only in-frame clones and leaves some out. The table records 250,000 to 300,000 clones, 88% of them present only once. Input material: PBMCs or T cells enriched from blood (not recorded which). All receptors come from a woman between 25 and 40 years old who had recovered from COVID-19.

The chain couples TRBV28 to TRBJ1-6; 10 bases are a match to TRBD1. CDR1 is MDHEN, CDR2 SYDVKM, per germline. This CDR3 comprises 17 residues. The ends lost 10 bases at V and 7 bases at J; junction bases unmatched: 16. The CDR3 region has the DNA TGTGCCATTCAGCCTGATTCCCCGGGACAGGGGAATTCACCCCTCCACTTT. This gives the protein CAIQPDSPGQGNSPLHF.

The chain has TRBV12-3 or TRBV12-4 and TRBJ2-7, with D unresolved. The CDR3 sequence is 11 residues long. V lost 6 bases and J lost 6, with 9 bases in between. CDR3 in DNA: TGTGCCAGCAGGGCAGTCTCCGAGCAGTACTTC. Its protein product is CASRAVSEQYF.

This clone appeared once. This chain links TRBV27 with TRBJ2-7; 7 positions match TRBD2. V lost 2 bases and J lost 6; bases outside the gene matches: 7. The CDR3 sequence is 14 residues long. CDR1 and CDR2 from the germline V gene are MNHEY and SMNVEV (reference sequence). In DNA form, the CDR3 reads TGTGCCAGCAGTTTAAGAGGGAGGGCGAGCGAGCAGTACTTC. Translation: CASSLRGRASEQYF.

The chain has TRBV3-1 (or the pseudogene TRBV3-2) and TRBJ1-5, with D possibly matching TRBD1 (5 bases). With 4 bases removed from V and 6 bases from J, the gap between germline ends came to 10 bases. The CDR3 has 13 amino acids. Germline values: CDR1 LGHDT, CDR2 YNNKEL (reference sequence). CDR3 sequence: CASSPPGGQPQHF. Written as DNA, the CDR3 is TGTGCCAGCAGCCCCCCGGGGGGTCAGCCCCAGCATTTT.

This rearrangement joins TRBV7-4 to TRBJ1-4, with D uncertain. Trimming left V 2 bases short and J 6 bases short, with 16 bases between. This CDR3 is built from 16 residues. CDR1 is SGHVT and CDR2 is SQSDAQ in the germline V gene. CDR3: CASSLFYLPGDEKLFF. The CDR3 DNA reads TGTGCCAGCAGCTTATTTTACCTCCCCGGGGATGAAAAACTGTTTTTT.

The V call is TRBV2, the J call TRBJ1-1, with TRBD1 identical over 9 bases. Germline assignment: CDR1 SNHLY and CDR2 FYNNEI. This CDR3 is 16 amino acids long. J was trimmed by 5 bases and V by 4 bases; bases with no gene match: 11. In DNA, the CDR3 is TGTGCCAGCAGTGTGAGGACAGGGGTAGAGACTACTGAAGCTTTCTTT. This encodes CASSVRTGVETTEAFF.

This sequence joins TRBV7-9 and TRBJ1-1, with TRBD1 matching 7 bases. Germline-derived CDR1 and CDR2 are SEHNR and FQNEAQ (reference sequence). The V segment lost 4 bases and the J segment 1 base; nucleotides outside the gene matches: 12. This CDR3 has 17 amino acids. CDR3 protein: CASSSAEQGPGNTEAFF. The CDR3 nucleotides are TGTGCCAGCAGCTCGGCCGAACAGGGGCCGGGGAACACTGAAGCTTTCTTT.

V and J are TRBV6-2 or TRBV6-3 and TRBJ2-1, with 14 bases fitting TRBD2. The germline CDR1 and CDR2 sequences are MNHEY and SVGEGT. This CDR3 contains 19 residues. V was pared by 2 bases and J by 4 bases, with 10 bases of the junction left unmatched. Here the CDR3 DNA reads TGTGCCAGCAGTTACGATCCGGGACTAGCGGGAGTATTTTACAATGAGCAGTTCTTC. It translates to CASSYDPGLAGVFYNEQFF.

V is TRBV7-7 and J is TRBJ2-5; 7 bases map to TRBD1. V gave up 6 bases and J gave up 7 bases; unmatched junction bases: 2. Per the germline V gene, CDR1 is SSHAT and CDR2 is FNYEAQ (reference sequence). This CDR3 spans 11 amino acids. The chain's CDR3 is CASSSGGTQYF. CDR3 DNA sequence: TGTGCCAGCAGTTCAGGGGGGACCCAGTACTTC.

This chain joins TRBV24-1 and TRBJ2-3, with 8 bases lining up with TRBD2. The CDR3 totals 15 residues. Germline V lookup: CDR1 KGHDR, CDR2 SFDVKD. V was pared by 3 bases and J by 6 bases, with 7 bases of the junction left unmatched. As DNA, the CDR3 is TGTGCCACCAGTGATATCGGGGGGGCGGTCGATACGCAGTATTTT. Protein product: CATSDIGGAVDTQYF.

V usage is TRBV5-1 and J usage is TRBJ1-2; TRBD1 matches 7 bases. After removal of 0 bases from V and 6 bases from J, the junction contained 8 bases not matched to a gene. This CDR3 is built from 15 residues. CDR1 is SGHRS and CDR2 is YFSETQ in the germline V gene. The CDR3 coding sequence is TGCGCCAGCAGCTTGGCCGGGACAGACTTCGATGGCTACACCTTC. Translating it yields CASSLAGTDFDGYTF.

V is TRBV29-1 and J is TRBJ1-5; D not resolved. Germline V gene lookup returns CDR1 SQVTM and CDR2 ANQGSEA. V lost 5 bases to trimming and J lost 0 bases, with 11 bases between them. This CDR3 is 14 amino acids long. The CDR3 nucleotides are TGCAGCGTTTCCGGGTCTAATAGCAATCAGCCCCAGCATTTT. As protein: CSVSGSNSNQPQHF.

The chain recombines TRBV7-6 with TRBJ2-7, with 13 bases identical to TRBD2. The germline V gene encodes CDR1 SGHVS and CDR2 FNYEAQ. V lost 5 bases and J lost 0; bases outside the gene matches: 10. This CDR3 region has 18 residues. CDR3 residues: CASSPGLAGAWSSYEQYF. CDR3 sequence (DNA): TGTGCCAGCAGCCCCGGACTAGCGGGAGCCTGGAGCTCCTACGAGCAGTACTTC. The whole variable domain, remainder taken from reference TRBV7-6 and TRBJ2-7, is GAGVSQSPRYKVTKRGQDVALRCDPISGHVSLYWYRQALGQGPEFLTYFNYEAQQDKSGLPNDRFSAERPEGSISTLTIQRTEQRDSAMYRCASSPGLAGAWSSYEQYFGPGTRLTVT.

This clone was observed a single time. The chain links TRBV18 to TRBJ2-3; 12 bases agree with TRBD2. CDR1 KGHSH and CDR2 LQKENI come from the germline V gene. This CDR3 is 16 amino acids long. Losses at the gene ends were 2 bases for V and 7 bases for J; bases not matched to a gene: 7. CDR3 nucleotide sequence: TGTGCCAGCTCACCAACGACTAGCGGGAGTGGAAATACGCAGTATTTT. Its translation is CASSPTTSGSGNTQYF.

This chain joins TRBV21-1 and TRBJ2-1; the D call TRBD1 from the table was never checked on the DNA. TRBV21-1 has pseudogene status. The CDR3 length is 16 residues. CDR3 DNA: TGTGCCAGCAGCAAAGTCCGGGACAGCGAACCCAATGAGCAGTTCTTC. Protein sequence: CASSKVRDSEPNEQFF.

The chain recombines TRBV5-1 with TRBJ1-1, with D perhaps TRBD1 (5 bases). This CDR3 has 15 amino acids. Germline loops: CDR1 SGHRS, CDR2 YFSETQ. Trimming shortened V by 4 bases and J by 3 bases, and 16 bases separated the two germline ends. The CDR3 reads CASSAAGGVDTEAFF. The CDR3, as DNA: TGCGCCAGCAGCGCAGCGGGAGGGGTGGACACTGAAGCTTTCTTT. The complete variable domain, with remaining parts taken from reference TRBV5-1 and TRBJ1-1, reads KAGVTQTPRYLIKTRGQQVTLSCSPISGHRSVSWYQQTPGQGLQFLFEYFSETQRNKGNFPGRFSGRQFSNSRSEMNVSTLELGDSALYLCASSAAGGVDTEAFFGQGTRLTVV.

The chain is built from TRBV2 and TRBJ2-1, with 7 bases lining up with TRBD2. The V gene end was trimmed by 4 bases and the J gene end by 4 bases; junction bases not matched to a gene: 4. Germline values: CDR1 SNHLY, CDR2 FYNNEI. The CDR3 length is 14 residues. The CDR3 DNA is TGTGCCAGCAGTGGTAGCGGGCGTTACAATGAGCAGTTCTTC. Residues: CASSGSGRYNEQFF.

This rearrangement joins TRBV19 to TRBJ2-7, with 8 bases that match TRBD1. V was clipped by 6 bases and J by 5 bases; unmatched bases: 9. The CDR3 covers 14 residues. Germline V CDR1 and CDR2: LNHDA, SQIVND (reference sequence). The CDR3 DNA follows: TGTGCCAGTAGGTCCCGGGCAGGGGGCGACGAGCAGTACTTC. Its protein is CASRSRAGGDEQYF.

V is TRBV5-1 and J is TRBJ1-1; D gene unclear. Germline CDR1 and CDR2: SGHRS and YFSETQ. The V end was cut by 5 bases, the J end by 9 bases, with 11 bases between. This CDR3 spans 11 amino acids. This CDR3 reads CASRSGIQAFF. The CDR3 nucleotides are TGCGCCAGCAGGTCCGGGATTCAAGCTTTCTTT.

The rearrangement uses TRBV7-6 and TRBJ2-7; TRBD1 aligns across 9 bases. The CDR3 extends over 15 amino acids. Trimming cost V 5 bases and J 2 bases; bases outside gene matches: 7. Germline CDR1 and CDR2: SGHVS and FNYEAQ. The CDR3 sequence: CASSTYRGLAYEQYF. As DNA, the CDR3 is TGTGCCAGCAGCACATACAGGGGGCTCGCCTACGAGCAGTACTTC. Based on the CDR3 plus reference TRBV7-6 and TRBJ2-7, the full variable domain is GAGVSQSPRYKVTKRGQDVALRCDPISGHVSLYWYRQALGQGPEFLTYFNYEAQQDKSGLPNDRFSAERPEGSISTLTIQRTEQRDSAMYRCASSTYRGLAYEQYFGPGTRLTVT.

This chain joins TRBV30 and TRBJ2-2; a weak D match, TRBD2 (5 bases). V dropped 1 base and J dropped 3 bases, with 12 bases sitting between them. CDR1 GTSNPN and CDR2 SVGIG come from the germline V gene (reference sequence). CDR3 length: 15 amino acids. The CDR3 spells CAWSDHKRDTGELFF. The CDR3 DNA sequence: TGTGCCTGGAGTGACCATAAGAGGGACACCGGGGAGCTGTTTTTT.

The chain recombines TRBV24-1 with TRBJ2-5; 9 bases fit TRBD2. The germline V gene has CDR1 KGHDR and CDR2 SFDVKD. The CDR3 has 17 residues. Unmatched junction bases numbered 9, after V lost 0 bases and J lost 5 bases. The CDR3 region is CATSDLNSGTSLETQYF. The CDR3 DNA is TGTGCCACCAGTGATTTGAACTCCGGGACTAGCCTGGAGACCCAGTACTTC.

The chain is built from TRBV2 and TRBJ2-7, with D uncertain. Trimming stripped 7 bases from V and 3 bases from J, with 7 bases between. Per the germline V gene, CDR1 is SNHLY and CDR2 is FYNNEI. CDR3 size: 11 residues. The CDR3 DNA reads TGTGCCAGCACCGTCTACTACGAGCAGTACTTC. Its protein product is CASTVYYEQYF.

J is TRBJ2-2 and V is TRBV28; tentatively, D is TRBD1 (5 bases). The germline V gene has CDR1 MDHEN and CDR2 SYDVKM. V shed 3 bases and J shed 7 bases, with 15 bases lying between them. The CDR3 contains 15 residues. CDR3 nucleotides: TGTGCCAGCAGTTTCCCAGGACCTAGGGGCGGGGAGCTGTTTTTT. Amino acid sequence: CASSFPGPRGGELFF.

This sequence joins TRBV7-3 and TRBJ2-5, with TRBD2 matching over 15 bases. V was clipped by 4 bases and J by 3 bases; unmatched bases: 0. The germline gives CDR1 SGHTA, CDR2 FQGTGA. The length of the CDR3 is 15 residues. DNA for the CDR3: TGTGCCAGCAGCTGGACTAGCGGGAGGGAAGAGACCCAGTACTTC. Protein: CASSWTSGREETQYF.

The V call is TRBV7-8, the J call TRBJ1-1; perhaps TRBD1 as D (6 bases). Germline V gene data show CDR1 as SGHVS and CDR2 as FQNEAQ. V was cut by 4 bases and J by 3 bases, with 15 bases left in between. This CDR3 is built from 15 residues. The CDR3 spells CASSSTRGGDTEAFF. In nucleotides, the CDR3 is TGTGCCAGCAGCTCCACCAGGGGAGGGGACACTGAAGCTTTCTTT.